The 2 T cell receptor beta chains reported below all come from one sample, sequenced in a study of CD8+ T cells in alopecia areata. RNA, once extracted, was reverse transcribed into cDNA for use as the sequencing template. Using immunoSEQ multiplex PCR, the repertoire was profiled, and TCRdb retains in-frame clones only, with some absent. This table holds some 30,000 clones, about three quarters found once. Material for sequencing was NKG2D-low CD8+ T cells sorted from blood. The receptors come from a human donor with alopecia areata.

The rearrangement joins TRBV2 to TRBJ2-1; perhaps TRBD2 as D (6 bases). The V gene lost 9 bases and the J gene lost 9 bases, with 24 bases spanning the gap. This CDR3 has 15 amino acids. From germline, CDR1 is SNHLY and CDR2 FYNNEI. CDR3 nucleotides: TGTGCCAGTCAGGGCGGGGATAACATATTGGGTGAGCAGTTCTTC. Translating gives CASQGGDNILGEQFF.

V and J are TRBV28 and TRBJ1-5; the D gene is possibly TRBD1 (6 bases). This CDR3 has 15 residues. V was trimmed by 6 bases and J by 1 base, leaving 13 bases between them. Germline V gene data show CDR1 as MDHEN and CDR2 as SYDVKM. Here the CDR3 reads CASSIQGTSNQPQHF. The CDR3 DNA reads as TGTGCCAGCAGCATACAGGGTACGAGCAATCAGCCCCAGCATTTT. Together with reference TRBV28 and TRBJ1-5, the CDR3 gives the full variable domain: DVKVTQSSRYLVKRTGEKVFLECVQDMDHENMFWYRQDPGLGLRLIYFSYDVKMKEKGDIPEGYSVSREKKERFSLILESASTNQTSMYLCASSIQGTSNQPQHFGDGTRLSIL.